A single TCR beta chain is shown here with its context. Antigen specificity is unknown. This specimen belongs to a study of cytomegalovirus exposure and HLA in healthy donors. Study conclusions and caveats: Analyses of presence and absence presupposed an approximately uniform sequencing depth across donors. TCR beta V- and J-gene trimming was later associated with a missense DCLRE1C variant. Several of the most significant clusters were apparently associated with common viral pathogens in a later analysis. Later analysis showed TCR association rates varying by HLA locus, highest for DRB1 and lowest for HLA-C.

This CDR3 spans 20 amino acids. With 4 bases clipped from V and 2 bases from J, the junction kept 17 bases outside the gene matches. Per the germline V gene, CDR1 is MGHRA and CDR2 is YSYEKL. The study ran its PCR with 60 Vbeta and 13 Jbeta primers. Sequencing used immunoSEQ multiplex PCR; TCRdb keeps in-frame clones, though not all of them. The repertoire includes over 95,000 clones, 77% of them detected once, and 9.5% to 12% sits in the top ten. Sequencing was performed on PBMCs. The rearrangement uses TRBV4-1 and TRBJ2-5; 12 bases agree with TRBD2. The TCR sequence derives from a man aged 35 to 55 in good health and CMV-seropositive. The CDR3 DNA sequence: TGCGCCAGCAGCCCGTCCGGGCTCGCTAGCGGGGGGGTAAATCAAGAGACCCAGTACTTC. As protein: CASSPSGLASGGVNQETQYF.